This T cell receptor beta chain was recovered during a study of cytomegalovirus exposure and HLA in healthy donors (dated by TCRdb to the late 2010s). At the level of the whole study: In an earlier analysis of around 540 of the donors, 276 Gb of sequence data and 90 million to 120 million unique TCR beta sequences from about 179 million T cells were reported. To predict cytomegalovirus infection status, the study brought together high-throughput TCR immunosequencing, statistical association of individual TCRs with disease status, and machine learning. Besides the first cohort of hundreds of subjects, a separate validation cohort made up of 120 different subjects was used. Among a few hundred genotyped donors of the cohort, an average of roughly 240,000 unique TCR beta nucleotide sequences were sequenced per donor, roughly a sixth of them non-productive. The study profiled the T cell repertoires of fewer than 850 subjects by immunosequencing and related them to cytomegalovirus serostatus. All discovery cohort repertoires had been generated using a single sequencing platform. Donor age, sex, ethnicity and CMV serostatus were collected together with the repertoire data. Class I and class II HLA loci were covered by the typing at four-digit resolution. The study aimed to test whether cataloging public T cell receptors could reveal signatures of past pathogen exposure. The genetic ancestry cluster associated with self-reported Caucasian donors included 81% of the roughly 410 genotyped donors. Genome-wide SNP genotypes for about 55% of the 666 donors were used in a later genetic analysis, which treated that subset as a discovery cohort. To decide whether each TCR beta V gene segment behaved as functional or pseudogenic, an earlier analysis of some 600 of the donors relied on high-throughput TCR beta sequencing. Because of strong linkage in the cohort, four or five DR-DQ haplotypes were treated as single units for association and clustering. An early release that covered about 600 HLA-typed donors contained 250 to 350 gigabases of sequencing data and 85 million to 100 million unique TCR sequences. Typing coverage varied by locus: about 620-640 donors for A, B, C, DRB1 and DQB1; more than 500 for DQA1; around 610 for DPA1; around 450 for DPB1. The later analysis used no new phenotypic data to find candidate immune exposures, relying instead on TCR beta sequences and their occurrence across donors. A later analysis re-examined previously published TCR beta repertoires from over 500 donors and added high-resolution HLA genotyping to investigate patterns of TCR occurrence.

This clone has only one observation. Its antigen is currently not known. Base qualities are missing; no much larger clone stands one base away. Libraries were made using the immunoSEQ multiplex PCR assay. A mixture of 60 forward primers for TCR Vbeta segments and 13 reverse primers for TCR Jbeta segments was used in the multiplex PCR. The CDR3 region of rearranged TCR beta genes was amplified from genomic DNA by a multiplex PCR assay. The amplified TCR beta libraries were sequenced on the Illumina HiSeq System as 87-base-pair reads. The published analysis was carried out like this. In a later analysis, around 80 million unique TCR beta chains were counted across the 690 or so repertoires, and roughly 11 million of these chains were shared by at least two donors. A nearest-neighbor algorithm error-corrected the raw reads and collapsed the reads into unique sequences, merging closely related sequences to remove PCR and sequencing errors. V, D and J gene segments were assigned by aligning CDR3 sequences to IMGT reference sequences. Each retained sequence needed at least a six-nucleotide match to both a V gene segment and a J gene segment. Rearrangements were called productive when the CDR3 lacked stop codons and stayed in frame with V and J; all others were non-productive. Following IMGT convention, CDR3 was defined as the stretch from the second conserved V-encoded cysteine up to the conserved J-encoded phenylalanine. In an earlier analysis of more than 550 of the donors, sequences lacking an unambiguous match to a single V gene segment were excluded. An earlier analysis of some 610 of the donors called V segments functional above 56.7% productive rearrangements and segregating when the between-donor standard deviation exceeded 5%. To diagnose cytomegalovirus status from the catalog of TCR beta chain sequences, a statistical classification framework was built. A later analysis assigned V and J genes by comparing TCR nucleotide sequences with IMGT/GENE-DB human TR gene sequences. A later analysis assigned CDR3 sequences and most-parsimonious VDJ recombination scenarios with the TCRdist pipeline. In a later analysis, every TCR beta chain was defined by the combination of its CDR3 amino acid sequence and its V-gene family, and reads without a unique V-gene family were dropped. A later analysis removed 500 to 650 highly shared, low-generation-probability nucleotide sequences to deal with suspected cross-contamination and a sequencing artifact. In a later analysis, a clonal expansion index for each public chain was calculated from normalized within-repertoire ranks of inferred template counts. In a later analysis, generation probabilities were computed with a VDJ recombination model fitted to out-of-frame rearrangements, and the resulting probabilities were checked against IGoR. In a later analysis, TCR-TCR, TCR-HLA and TCR-CMV co-occurrence was scored with hypergeometric tests, and a repertoire-size bias correction was applied to TCR pairs. To estimate false discovery rates, a later analysis permuted the HLA or CMV assignments 20 times. In a later analysis, co-occurring TCRs were grouped using DBSCAN, and TCRdist sequence similarity was added for clustering within HLA-allele-positive subsets. Co-occurrence clustering excluded repertoires with fewer than 30,000 or more than 120,000 public chains, plus five with anomalous nucleotide sharing. As stored in TCRdb, this immuneACCESS dataset retains in-frame rearrangements with V and J assigned. A fraction of the clones does not appear; measured against another copy, unresolved V genes explain less than half of the discrepancy, and the remainder lacks a known reason. D and trimming were read from the DNA, whereas the V and J calls and clone size are those reported in that table. This sample gives 310,000 or so clones in total; approximately 90% of them show up just once. The top ten clonotypes cover about 2.3% of the sample.

The cohort comprised around 690 healthy bone marrow donors. Cohort members were all nominally healthy when sampled, although unrecorded immune exposures were likely present. The donor tested CMV seronegative and was one of the 352 seronegative cohort members. Every donor gave a peripheral blood sample, and the peripheral blood mononuclear cells from that sample were used for TCR beta sequencing. The Qiagen DNeasy Blood Extraction Kit was used to extract genomic DNA from the blood cell samples. Results and caveats for the whole study, not just this receptor: According to a later analysis, TCR association rates differed among HLA loci, with DRB1 alleles showing the most associated TCRs and HLA-C alleles showing the fewest. An earlier analysis of 587 of the donors showed that most TCR beta V segments appeared in productive rearrangements either about 90% or about 30% of the time, which broadly matched IMGT annotations. Strong co-occurrence of HLA alleles, especially DR and DQ, made assigning TCR associations to individual alleles difficult. A cluster of highly shared sequence variants was judged likely to represent a technical artifact of the sequencing pipeline. Across donors, most TCR sequences were observed very rarely, whereas some public TCRs were present in many individuals. In a later genetic analysis, a missense DCLRE1C variant was associated with V-gene and J-gene trimming of TCR beta chains, and the association was replicated in an independent cohort. A total of 150 to 200 TCR beta chains were listed by the study as associated with cytomegalovirus. According to a later genetic analysis, donors in an Asian-associated ancestry cluster had fewer N-insertions in productive TCRs than the approximately 650-donor mean. This cohort had only TCR beta chains sequenced, and the lack of alpha or paired-chain data limited which features could be detected. In vitro tests confirmed that three of the cytomegalovirus-associated TCR beta chains recognize cytomegalovirus antigens. A later analysis found that most CMV-associated TCR beta chains appeared HLA-restricted, with HLA associations seemingly driven largely by CMV exposure. Cytomegalovirus status was reported to be diagnosed by the classifier with high specificity and sensitivity in both the original and validation cohorts. A later analysis reported that several top co-occurrence clusters appeared linked to parvovirus B19, influenza, CMV and Epstein-Barr virus. CMV serostatus was the only immune exposure information available for the cohort. The earlier analysis of 587 of the donors excluded roughly 17 rarely observed V segments, including chromosome 9 orphons, because counts were too low. Compared with equally common non-associated chains, HLA-associated TCR beta chains in a later analysis were more clonally expanded and had lower generation probabilities. A further reported finding was that TCR beta sequences accurately predicted the HLA-A and HLA-B alleles for most subjects in the first cohort. Presence/absence analyses assumed roughly uniform sequencing depth across donors, an assumption that may not hold. HLA typing was unavailable for some donors at each locus, so association tests used only the typed subset. Specific HLA alleles were associated with 16,951 TCR beta sequences at a false discovery rate of 0.05 in a later analysis. The authors suggested that the approach could potentially be extended to other disease states and immunological phenotypes. Correlated functional status among segregating V segments might be attributable to linkage disequilibrium, but an unknown experimental factor could not be ruled out.

Sequenced: PBMCs. The sequence derives from a woman between 18 and 29 years old in good health and CMV-seronegative.

The CDR3 protein: CASSYQPGQDNNYEQYF. The DNA sequence follows: TGCGCCAGCAGCTACCAACCGGGCCAGGACAATAACTACGAGCAGTACTTC. The V and J genes are TRBV5-1 and TRBJ2-7, and perhaps TRBD1 as D gene, on 5 matching bases. Looking up the germline V gene yields CDR1 SGHRS and CDR2 YFSETQ. V is shortened by 3 bases, J by 3 bases, and the region joining them spans 22 bases. Spanning cysteine to phenylalanine, the CDR3 consists of 17 amino acids. Here the CDR3 DNA is all that survives: 51 bases in frame from base 1.